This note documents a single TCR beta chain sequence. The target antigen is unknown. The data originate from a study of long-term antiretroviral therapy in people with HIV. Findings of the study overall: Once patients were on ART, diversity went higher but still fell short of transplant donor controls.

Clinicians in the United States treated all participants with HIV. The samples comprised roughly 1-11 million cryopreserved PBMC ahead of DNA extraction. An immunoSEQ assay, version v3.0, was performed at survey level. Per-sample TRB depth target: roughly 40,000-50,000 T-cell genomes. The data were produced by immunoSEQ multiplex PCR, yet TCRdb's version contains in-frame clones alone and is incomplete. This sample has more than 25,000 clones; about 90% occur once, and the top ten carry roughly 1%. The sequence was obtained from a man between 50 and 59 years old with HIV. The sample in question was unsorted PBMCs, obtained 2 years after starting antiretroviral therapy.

The CDR3 sequence: CAWSMGLAGGNEQFF. In DNA, the CDR3 is TGTGCCTGGAGTATGGGACTAGCGGGGGGCAATGAGCAGTTCTTC. This rearrangement joins TRBV30 to TRBJ2-1, with TRBD2 identical over 15 bases. CDR1 is GTSNPN and CDR2 is SVGIG in the germline V gene (reference sequence). The CDR3 loop spans 15 amino acids. The junction had 2 bases not matched to a gene; V was cut back by 2 bases and J by 6 bases.